The 23 T cell receptor beta chains below come from one sample, sequenced in a study of blood T cell repertoires in COVID-19. Clones were sequenced by immunoSEQ multiplex PCR, and TCRdb holds only the in-frame ones, with some missing. The sample carries about 210,000 clones, about four fifths recorded once. Sequencing was performed on peripheral blood. The receptors come from a woman aged 50 to 60 with active or convalescent COVID-19.

V and J are TRBV2 and TRBJ1-1; 10 nucleotides align to TRBD1. The CDR3 has 14 residues. V lost 7 bases, J lost 13 bases, and 15 bases stayed unmatched. Per the germline V gene, CDR1 is SNHLY and CDR2 is FYNNEI. The chain's CDR3 is CASTSRGTGAKGFF. The DNA for the CDR3 is TGTGCCAGCACATCCCGAGGGACAGGGGCTAAGGGTTTCTTT.

The count of this clone is one. This chain joins TRBV14 and TRBJ1-1, with TRBD1 matching over 8 bases. In germline, CDR1 is SGHDN, CDR2 FVKESK. The trim removed 8 bases at V and 1 base at J, leaving 6 bases unmatched. The CDR3 runs to 14 residues. The CDR3 protein is CASGRDRGNTEAFF. CDR3 bases: TGTGCCAGCGGTAGAGACAGGGGGAACACTGAAGCTTTCTTT.

The chain combines TRBV25-1 with TRBJ1-1, with D possibly being TRBD1 (5 bases). Trimming shortened V by 7 bases and J by 8 bases, and 17 bases separated the two germline ends. Germline CDR1 MGHDK, CDR2 SYGVNS. The CDR3 totals 13 residues. The CDR3 here is CASTPGRGVEAFF. CDR3 sequence (DNA): TGTGCCAGCACCCCCGGGAGGGGCGTCGAAGCTTTCTTT.

This chain joins TRBV4-2 and TRBJ2-7, with a possible D match to TRBD2 (6 bases). Germline loops: CDR1 LGHNA, CDR2 YNFKEQ. V dropped 3 bases and J dropped 3 bases, with 12 bases sitting between them. This CDR3 contains 14 residues. CDR3 in amino acids: CASSHPGGIYEQYF. Here the CDR3 DNA reads TGTGCCAGCAGCCACCCAGGAGGGATCTACGAGCAGTACTTC.

This chain links TRBV30 with TRBJ2-7; 7 nucleotides match TRBD1. The trim removed 0 bases at V and 0 bases at J, leaving 5 bases unmatched. The CDR3 is 15 residues long. Germline CDR1 reads GTSNPN; CDR2 reads SVGIG (reference sequence). In nucleotides, the CDR3 is TGTGCCTGGAGTGTACAGGGGAGTCCCTCCTACGAGCAGTACTTC. It codes for CAWSVQGSPSYEQYF.

The rearrangement joins TRBV11-2 to TRBJ2-1; 9 nucleotides agree with TRBD2. Per the germline V gene, CDR1 is SGHAT and CDR2 is FQNNGV. The V segment lost 1 base and the J segment 8 bases; nucleotides outside the gene matches: 12. This CDR3 spans 17 amino acids. This CDR3 reads CASSLVVMAGGLYEQFF. CDR3 in DNA: TGTGCCAGCAGCTTAGTAGTAATGGCGGGAGGGCTCTATGAGCAGTTCTTC.

The rearrangement uses TRBV6-1 and TRBJ2-7; no clear D. CDR3 length equals 13 residues. V lost 2 bases and J 3 bases, leaving 8 bases between the germline ends. Per the germline V gene, CDR1 is MNHNS and CDR2 is SASEGT. The CDR3 DNA reads TGTGCCAGCAGTGAACAGGTCAGCTACGAGCAGTACGTC. Translating gives CASSEQVSYEQYV.

This clone was seen only once. The chain's CDR3 is CASSSDGQNTEAFF. DNA for the CDR3: TGCGCCAGCAGCTCAGACGGACAGAACACTGAAGCTTTCTTT. The V gene is TRBV5-1, the J gene TRBJ1-1; possible D gene TRBD1, 5 bases. Per germline, CDR1 SGHRS and CDR2 YFSETQ. CDR3 length: 14 residues. Between the trimmed V and J ends, which lost 3 bases and 1 base, there was a span of 10 bases.

J is TRBJ1-5 and V is TRBV24-1; D possibly corresponds to TRBD1 (6 bases). Germline CDR1 reads KGHDR; CDR2 reads SFDVKD. The CDR3 covers 14 residues. V was cut by 9 bases and J by 5 bases, with 16 bases left in between. CDR3 sequence (DNA): TGTGCCACCTCAGGGGAAGCCCCCCATCAGCCCCAGCATTTT. Protein: CATSGEAPHQPQHF.

The genes are TRBV11-2 and TRBJ2-7; unclear D gene. V shed 6 bases and J shed 3 bases, with 15 bases lying between them. CDR3 length equals 14 residues. Per germline, CDR1 SGHAT and CDR2 FQNNGV. CDR3 protein: CASRFATSGYEQYV. Written as DNA, the CDR3 is TGTGCCAGCAGGTTTGCAACCTCCGGCTACGAGCAGTACGTC.

This clone was counted a few times. The V and J genes are TRBV27 and TRBJ1-1; tentative D call: TRBD1 (5 bases). Germline V CDR1 and CDR2: MNHEY, SMNVEV (reference sequence). This CDR3 is 15 amino acids long. Trimming stripped 2 bases from V and 2 bases from J, with 12 bases between. This chain's CDR3 is CASSLKTAPNTEAFF. CDR3 DNA: TGTGCCAGCAGTTTAAAGACAGCACCTAACACTGAAGCTTTCTTT.

In its sample, this clone was seen a few times. The chain joins TRBV29-1 to TRBJ1-2; D remains unclear. The V gene's germline CDR1 is SQVTM and CDR2 ANQGSEA. The CDR3 contains 11 residues. The CDR3 region has the DNA TGCACCGACATCCGTAACTATGGCTACACCTTC. This translates into CTDIRNYGYTF. The whole variable domain, filled in from reference TRBV29-1 and TRBJ1-2, reads SAVISQKPSRDICQRGTSLTIQCQVDSQVTMMFWYRQQPGQSLTLIATANQGSEATYESGFVIDKFPISRPNLTFSTLTVSNMSPEDSSIYLCTDIRNYGYTFGSGTRLTVV.

The chain couples TRBV5-1 to TRBJ1-1; D may be TRBD1 (6 bases). Per the germline V gene, CDR1 is SGHRS and CDR2 is YFSETQ. This CDR3 contains 14 residues. V was trimmed by 3 bases and J by 5 bases, leaving 14 bases between them. The CDR3 region has the DNA TGCGCCAGCAGCTATCAAACAGGGATAACTGAAGCTTTCTTT. Its protein product is CASSYQTGITEAFF.

V is TRBV6-5 and J is TRBJ1-4; unclear D gene. Per germline, CDR1 MNHEY and CDR2 SVGAGI. V shed 2 bases and J shed 8 bases, with 9 bases lying between them. The CDR3 extends over 13 amino acids. Here the CDR3 reads CASSYGVKEKLFF. The CDR3 region has the DNA TGTGCCAGCAGTTACGGAGTGAAAGAAAAACTGTTTTTT.

The chain links TRBV7-2 to TRBJ1-1; 10 bases align to TRBD1. The CDR3 is made up of 14 amino acids. Germline V gives CDR1 SGHTA, CDR2 FQGNSA. Losses at the gene ends were 5 bases for V and 4 bases for J; bases not matched to a gene: 4. In DNA form, the CDR3 reads TGTGCCAGCAGCCCGCGGACAGGGGGCACTGAAGCTTTCTTT. Residues: CASSPRTGGTEAFF.

This clone appeared a single time. V gene TRBV6-1 combines with J gene TRBJ2-3, with D maybe TRBD2 (5 bases). Germline V lookup: CDR1 MNHNS, CDR2 SASEGT. The germline V and J ends were trimmed by 2 bases and 6 bases, with 15 bases remaining between them. The CDR3 length is 15 residues. The CDR3 protein is CASSELLALQDTQYF. For the CDR3, the DNA is TGTGCCAGCAGTGAATTGCTAGCCCTCCAGGATACGCAGTATTTT.

The rearrangement joins TRBV6-5 to TRBJ1-2; D is undetermined. Looked up from germline, CDR1 is MNHEY and CDR2 is SVGAGI. V lost 10 bases, J lost 7 bases, and 16 bases lay in between. The CDR3 loop spans 12 amino acids. CDR3 region: CATLPTAGGYTF. The CDR3 DNA follows: TGTGCCACCCTTCCCACCGCCGGTGGCTACACCTTC.

V gene TRBV4-2 combines with J gene TRBJ2-1; D perhaps matches TRBD2 (5 bases). Per the germline V gene, CDR1 is LGHNA and CDR2 is YNFKEQ. Trimming left V 8 bases short and J 4 bases short, with 18 bases between. The CDR3 sequence is 15 residues long. The CDR3 DNA sequence: TGTGCCAGCCGAATACGGAGCGGAACATACAATGAGCAGTTCTTC. It encodes CASRIRSGTYNEQFF.

The chain is built from TRBV7-9 and TRBJ2-1; D is uncertain. V shed 9 bases and J shed 4 bases, with 19 bases lying between them. Per germline, CDR1 SEHNR and CDR2 FQNEAQ (reference sequence). This CDR3 is 15 amino acids long. The CDR3 coding sequence is TGTGCCAGTCGGCCTGGATACAGCTTGTACAATGAGCAGTTCTTC. It is translated as CASRPGYSLYNEQFF.

This sequence joins TRBV24-1 and TRBJ2-1; the match to TRBD1 covers 11 bases. V lost 4 bases to trimming and J lost 3 bases; unmatched junction nucleotides: 4. Germline-derived CDR1 and CDR2 are KGHDR and SFDVKD. The CDR3 length is 16 residues. As DNA, the CDR3 is TGTGCCACCAGTGAAGCCGGGACAGGGGGCTACAATGAGCAGTTCTTC. Protein sequence: CATSEAGTGGYNEQFF.

This chain connects TRBV9 to TRBJ1-3; 7 bases match TRBD1. The trim removed 2 bases at V and 0 bases at J, leaving 17 bases unmatched. Germline V CDR1 and CDR2: SGDLS, YYNGEE. CDR3 length: 20 amino acids. The CDR3: CASSVSPSDRLRSSGNTIYF. As DNA, the CDR3 is TGTGCCAGCAGCGTCTCACCCTCGGACAGGCTACGGAGCTCTGGAAACACCATATATTTT.

The rearrangement joins TRBV2 to TRBJ2-7; D uncertain. The CDR3 runs to 11 residues. CDR1 SNHLY and CDR2 FYNNEI come from the germline V gene. The ends were cut back, 2 bases at V and 7 bases at J, with 6 bases in the middle. As DNA, the CDR3 is TGTGCCAGCAGTGAACTGGAGGAGCAGTACTTC. This gives the protein CASSELEEQYF.

This sequence joins TRBV19 and TRBJ2-2; the match to TRBD2 covers 7 bases. The V segment lost 4 bases and the J segment 3 bases; nucleotides outside the gene matches: 11. The CDR3 totals 17 residues. Germline values: CDR1 LNHDA, CDR2 SQIVND (reference sequence). The CDR3 loop reads CASSTPWEGQDTGELFF. The CDR3 nucleotides read TGTGCCAGTAGTACTCCGTGGGAGGGGCAGGACACCGGGGAGCTGTTTTTT.